This section outlines one T cell receptor beta chain sequence together with its context. Its target is not known. These donors were members of the roughly 120-subject validation cohort, a group separate from the approximately 670-subject first cohort. CDR1 SGHTA and CDR2 FQGNSA come from the germline V gene. There are 14 residues in the CDR3. The V end lost 5 bases, the J end lost 9 bases, and 14 bases lay between the germline ends. TCRdb keeps only in-frame clones here, not all; method: immunoSEQ multiplex PCR. The sample consists of under 70,000 clones, 75% to 90% of them appearing once. The data derive from a study of cytomegalovirus exposure and HLA in healthy donors. Study-wide points: According to a subsequent analysis, TCR clusters from the first cohort were inclined to appear together in the 110 or so validation repertoires. While the bulk of TCR sequences proved rare, some public TCRs turned up in many donors. Cytomegalovirus association was listed for around 180 TCR beta chains.

This sequence was found in a woman aged 18-29 years in good health and CMV-seronegative. The chain joins TRBV7-2 to TRBJ1-6; possible D gene TRBD1, 5 bases. The material sequenced was PBMCs. In nucleotides, the CDR3 is TGTGCCAGCAGCCGACAGACCCTTGGTTCACCCCTCCACTTT. It codes for CASSRQTLGSPLHF.